The rows below give T cell receptor beta chains drawn from one sample of a study of OX40 agonist ivuxolimab in advanced cancers. Produced via immunoSEQ multiplex PCR; TCRdb's table is partial and in-frame only. The table has tens of thousands of clones, about 94% seen once. The sample was CD4+ or CD8+ T cells sorted from blood, taken in a trial of the OX40 agonist ivuxolimab. The receptor source for this set is an adult with an advanced solid tumor such as melanoma, head and neck, liver or kidney cancer. The CDR3 runs from the conserved cysteine through the conserved F or W. D genes are given only for firm matches. Clone size appears in some rows only: once, few, many, or a class for an expanded clone.

>NA|TRBJ1-5|TRBV6-1|NA
CASSDSLGSNQPQHF
TGTGCCAGCAGTGATAGTTTGGGCAGCAATCAGCCCCAGCATTTT
>NA|TRBJ2-3|TRBV6-1|TRBD2
CASTRLAGGPDTQYF
TGTGCCAGCACAAGACTAGCGGGAGGGCCAGATACGCAGTATTTT
>NA|TRBJ2-2|TRBV18|TRBD2
CASSPQPAGDGELFF
TGTGCCAGCTCACCCCAGCCAGCGGGAGATGGGGAGCTGTTTTTT
>NA|TRBJ1-2|TRBV29-1|NA
CSVDRRLAYGYTF
TGCAGCGTTGACAGGCGCCTCGCCTATGGCTACACCTTC
>few|TRBJ2-7|TRBV6-5|NA
CASSPGTVGEQYF
TGTGCCAGCAGTCCAGGGACGGTCGGCGAGCAGTACTTC
>NA|TRBJ2-7|TRBV12-5|NA
CASGSSPYRVGLAEPLEQYF
TGTGCTAGTGGTTCGTCCCCCTACAGGGTTGGCCTAGCGGAGCCTCTCGAGCAGTACTTC
>NA|TRBJ2-5|TRBV7-2|NA
CASSPFGKTQYF
TGTGCCAGCAGTCCCTTCGGGAAGACCCAGTACTTC
>NA|TRBJ2-1|TRBV19|TRBD2
CASSINRLAGDSYNEQFF
TGTGCCAGTAGTATCAACAGACTAGCGGGGGATTCCTACAATGAGCAGTTCTTC
>NA|TRBJ2-6|TRBV19|NA
CASSHSGANVLTF
TGTGCCAGTAGTCACTCTGGGGCCAACGTCCTGACTTTC
>NA|TRBJ2-2|TRBV7-7|NA
CASSLVSIANTGELFF
TGTGCCAGCAGCTTAGTATCCATCGCCAACACCGGGGAGCTGTTTTTT
>NA|TRBJ2-5|TRBV30|NA
CAWSVLQETQYF
TGTGCCTGGAGTGTCCTTCAAGAGACCCAGTACTTC
>few|TRBJ1-1|TRBV30|NA
CAWSVEGEGAFF
TGTGCCTGGAGTGTAGAAGGTGAAGGCGCTTTCTTT
>once|TRBJ1-2|TRBV18|NA
CASSQGTNYGYTF
TGTGCCAGCTCACAGGGGACCAACTATGGCTACACCTTC
>NA|TRBJ2-7|TRBV19|NA
CASSIAPLRGRAVGQYF
TGTGCCAGTAGTATAGCCCCCCTGCGGGGCCGAGCAGTTGGGCAGTACTTC
>once|TRBJ2-1|TRBV11-2|NA
CASSLTSLYNEQFF
TGTGCCAGCAGCTTAACTTCATTGTACAATGAGCAGTTCTTC
>NA|TRBJ1-1|TRBV18|NA
CASSVDGRNTEAFF
TGTGCCAGCTCAGTCGACGGGCGGAACACTGAAGCTTTCTTT
>NA|TRBJ2-5|TRBV18|NA
CASSGDGTQYF
TGTGCCAGCTCAGGGGACGGGACCCAGTACTTC
>NA|TRBJ1-2|TRBV10-2|NA
CASSGDTGLESGYTF
TGCGCCAGCAGTGGGGATACAGGGCTCGAGTCTGGCTACACCTTC
>NA|TRBJ1-4|TRBV7-9|NA
CASSSARVGNEKLFF
TGTGCCAGCAGCTCCGCCAGGGTAGGGAATGAAAAACTGTTTTTT
>once|TRBJ2-1|TRBV18|TRBD1
CASSPGTGGNNEQFF
TGTGCCAGCTCACCCGGGACAGGGGGGAACAATGAGCAGTTCTTC
>NA|TRBJ2-5|TRBV2|TRBD2
CASSEESTGGETQYF
TGTGCCAGCAGTGAAGAGTCGACGGGAGGGGAGACCCAGTACTTC
>NA|TRBJ1-5|TRBV5-8|TRBD1
CASSSRQGRGQPQHF
TGTGCCAGCAGCTCCAGACAGGGTCGAGGTCAGCCCCAGCATTTT
>NA|TRBJ2-7|TRBV6-1|NA
CASFRSTSSYEQYF
TGTGCCAGTTTCCGGTCCACTAGCTCCTACGAGCAGTACTTC
>NA|TRBJ2-1|TRBV15|TRBD1
CATSRDGGQVNNEQFF
TGTGCCACCAGCAGAGATGGGGGACAGGTGAACAATGAGCAGTTCTTC
>NA|TRBJ2-3|TRBV7-9|TRBD1
CAVRWDRGRGTQYF
TGTGCCGTTCGATGGGACAGGGGCAGGGGTACGCAGTATTTT
>NA|TRBJ1-1|TRBV15|NA
CATSRETPPNTEAFF
TGTGCCACCAGCAGAGAAACACCCCCGAACACTGAAGCTTTCTTT
>NA|TRBJ1-1|TRBV5-1|TRBD1
CASSVRQGANTEAFF
TGCGCCAGCAGCGTAAGACAGGGGGCAAACACTGAAGCTTTCTTT
>NA|TRBJ2-1|TRBV11-2|TRBD2
CASSWGGTIGIGEQFF
TGTGCCAGCAGCTGGGGCGGGACTATCGGCATTGGTGAGCAGTTCTTC
>NA|TRBJ2-3|TRBV5-4|TRBD2
CASTQTSGSTDTQYF
TGTGCCAGCACCCAAACTAGCGGAAGCACAGATACGCAGTATTTT
>NA|TRBJ2-6|TRBV13|NA
CASSLRQAGANVLTF
TGTGCCAGCAGCTTACGGCAGGCTGGGGCCAACGTCCTGACTTTC
>few|TRBJ1-5|TRBV7-2|NA
CASSPQGQTQQPQHF
TGTGCCAGCAGCCCACAGGGCCAGACCCAACAGCCCCAGCATTTT
>NA|TRBJ1-2|TRBV6-5|NA
CASSSESFPYGYTF
TGTGCCAGCAGTTCGGAGAGCTTCCCCTATGGCTACACCTTC
>NA|TRBJ2-3|TRBV5-1|TRBD2
CASSFYSGRNTDTQYF
TGCGCCAGCAGCTTTTATAGCGGGAGGAATACAGATACGCAGTATTTT
>NA|TRBJ2-3|TRBV19|TRBD2
CASSYRGTSASTDTQYF
TGTGCCAGTAGCTACCGGGGGACTAGCGCTAGCACAGATACGCAGTATTTT
>NA|TRBJ2-3|TRBV7-9|NA
CASSSRDRFTDTQYF
TGTGCCAGCAGCTCGCGGGACCGTTTCACAGATACGCAGTATTTT